The source of this T cell receptor (beta chain) is a study of cytomegalovirus exposure and HLA in healthy donors. Overall study context: A later analysis reported the 120 or so validation repertoires used the same platform as the roughly 700 first-cohort repertoires.

About this clone itself: Its cognate antigen is unknown.

The CDR3 is made up of 15 amino acids. Germline CDR1 reads MNHNS; CDR2 reads SASEGT. V was clipped by 1 base and J by 0 bases; unmatched bases: 3. Study-wide results and caveats: Cytomegalovirus association was assigned to about 150 TCR beta chains. Most TCR sequences showed up rarely, but some public TCRs showed up in many donors. Cytomegalovirus status was reportedly diagnosed by the classifier with high specificity and sensitivity.

Measured with immunoSEQ multiplex PCR; TCRdb has only the in-frame clones, and not every one. The profile shows under 130,000 clones, 85% to 90% of them singletons. This receptor was taken from a woman younger than 35 in good health and CMV-seropositive. The chain recombines TRBV6-1 with TRBJ2-7, with TRBD2 matching 7 bases. Specimen: PBMCs. CDR3 loop: CASSEETGGSYEQYF. In DNA form, the CDR3 reads TGTGCCAGCAGTGAAGAAACGGGAGGCTCCTACGAGCAGTACTTC.